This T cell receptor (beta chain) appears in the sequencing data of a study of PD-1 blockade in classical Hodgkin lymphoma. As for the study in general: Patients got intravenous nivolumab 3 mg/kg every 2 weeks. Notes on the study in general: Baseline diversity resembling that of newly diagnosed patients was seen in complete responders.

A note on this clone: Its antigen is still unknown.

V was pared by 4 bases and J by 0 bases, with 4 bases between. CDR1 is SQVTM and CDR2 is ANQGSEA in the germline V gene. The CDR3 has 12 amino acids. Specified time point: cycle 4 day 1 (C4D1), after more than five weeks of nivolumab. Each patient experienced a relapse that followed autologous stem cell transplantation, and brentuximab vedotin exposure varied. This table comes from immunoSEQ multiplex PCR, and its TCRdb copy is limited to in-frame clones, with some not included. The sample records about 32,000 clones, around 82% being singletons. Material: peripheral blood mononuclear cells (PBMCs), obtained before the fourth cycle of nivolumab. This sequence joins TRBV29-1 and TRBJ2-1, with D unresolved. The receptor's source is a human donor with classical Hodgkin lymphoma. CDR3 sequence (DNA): TGCAGCGTTGTTATCTCCTACAATGAGCAGTTCTTC. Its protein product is CSVVISYNEQFF.